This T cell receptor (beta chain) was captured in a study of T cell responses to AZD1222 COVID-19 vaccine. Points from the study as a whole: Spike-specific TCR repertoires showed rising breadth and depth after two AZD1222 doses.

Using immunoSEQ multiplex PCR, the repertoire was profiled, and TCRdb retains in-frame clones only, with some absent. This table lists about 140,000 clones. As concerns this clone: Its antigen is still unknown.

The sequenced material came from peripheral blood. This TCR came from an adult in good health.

The CDR3, as DNA: TGTGCCAGCAGCTTATTGCCTAGCGGTAGCACAGATACGCAGTATTTT. It encodes CASSLLPSGSTDTQYF. The gene calls are TRBV7-3 and TRBJ2-3; 7 positions agree with TRBD2. This CDR3 comprises 16 residues. Looked up from germline, CDR1 is SGHTA and CDR2 is FQGTGA. Germline trimming cut 2 bases from V and 0 bases from J; bases unmatched to any gene: 5.